What follows are 15 T cell receptor beta chains derived from one specimen sequenced in a study of lymphopenia after photon versus proton radiotherapy. Measured with immunoSEQ multiplex PCR; TCRdb has only the in-frame clones, and not every one. Among about 45,000 clones, roughly 87% were seen once, and the ten largest hold 2.2%. Specimen: peripheral blood, collected from a patient treated with photon-based radiotherapy. These receptors all stem from a middle-aged man with gastric cancer.

The chain links TRBV11-2 to TRBJ2-2; D is unclear. The CDR3 covers 12 residues. Germline loops: CDR1 SGHAT, CDR2 FQNNGV. V was shortened by 5 bases and J by 6 bases, with 7 bases between the two germline ends. The CDR3: CASSAVPGELFF. For the CDR3, the DNA is TGTGCCAGCAGCGCAGTTCCCGGGGAGCTGTTTTTT.

The rearrangement links TRBV7-9 to TRBJ2-7, with 9 bases identical to TRBD1. V dropped 5 bases and J dropped 2; count of bases not matched to a gene: 7. Germline CDR1 and CDR2: SEHNR and FQNEAQ (reference sequence). The CDR3 sequence is 15 residues long. The CDR3 here is CASSPDRGKAYEQYF. In DNA form, the CDR3 reads TGTGCCAGCAGCCCGGACAGGGGTAAGGCCTACGAGCAGTACTTC.

This chain's CDR3 is CASRDSGANVLTF. Here the CDR3 DNA reads TGTGCCAGCAGGGACTCTGGGGCCAACGTCCTGACTTTC. The chain is built from TRBV6-5 and TRBJ2-6; D not resolved. CDR3 length equals 13 residues. Trimming shortened V by 6 bases and J by 0 bases, and 3 bases separated the two germline ends. Germline V lookup: CDR1 MNHEY, CDR2 SVGAGI.

This chain uses TRBV11-3 with TRBJ2-1; D perhaps matches TRBD1 (6 bases). Germline-derived CDR1 and CDR2 are SGHNT and YENEEA. The CDR3 is made up of 16 amino acids. V lost 4 bases to trimming and J lost 5 bases, with 18 bases between them. CDR3 loop: CASSSGPARGDNEQFF. In DNA form, the CDR3 reads TGTGCCAGCAGCTCTGGGCCGGCCAGGGGTGACAATGAGCAGTTCTTC.

The chain couples TRBV7-2 to TRBJ2-7; possibly TRBD1 for D (5 bases). This CDR3 has 16 residues. V dropped 5 bases and J dropped 0 bases, with 17 bases sitting between them. From germline, CDR1 is SGHTA and CDR2 FQGNSA. The CDR3 DNA sequence: TGTGCCAGCAGCCCAAGGGGCGGCGGAAGCTCCTACGAGCAGTACTTC. It encodes CASSPRGGGSSYEQYF.

As regards this clone: In the same sample, other DNA sequences code for this CDR3. V is TRBV7-2 and J is TRBJ1-2; D gene uncertain. V was clipped by 5 bases and J by 7 bases, with 14 bases between them. CDR3 length: 13 residues. The germline gives CDR1 SGHTA, CDR2 FQGNSA. CDR3 nucleotides: TGTGCCAGCAGCATTGAATGGGGTCGTGGCTACACCTTC. This gives the protein CASSIEWGRGYTF.

The CDR3 loop is CASSRLTGNEQFF. CDR3 sequence (DNA): TGTGCCAGCAGCCGTCTAACGGGCAATGAGCAGTTCTTC. The chain uses TRBV9 and TRBJ2-1; D gene ambiguous. V dropped 4 bases and J dropped 6 bases, with 11 bases sitting between them. CDR1 and CDR2 (germline): SGDLS, YYNGEE. CDR3 length: 13 amino acids.

This chain connects TRBV7-2 to TRBJ1-5; D gene uncertain. V was shortened by 5 bases and J by 2 bases, with 10 bases between the two germline ends. Germline CDR1 and CDR2: SGHTA and FQGNSA. The length of the CDR3 is 14 residues. Here the CDR3 DNA reads TGTGCCAGCAGCCGAGTTCCAGGCAATCAGCCCCAGCATTTT. Translating gives CASSRVPGNQPQHF.

This clone was counted between two and nine times. This chain joins TRBV9 and TRBJ2-1; 11 bases line up with TRBD1. The germline V gene has CDR1 SGDLS and CDR2 YYNGEE. The V segment lost 4 bases and the J segment 5 bases; nucleotides outside the gene matches: 5. The CDR3 spans 15 residues. Here the CDR3 DNA reads TGTGCCAGCAGCTCAGGACAGGGGGCCCACAATGAGCAGTTCTTC. Protein sequence: CASSSGQGAHNEQFF.

This clone was found once. The chain employs TRBV4-1 and TRBJ1-1; perhaps TRBD1 as D (6 bases). The CDR3 length is 12 residues. V lost 4 bases and J 8 bases, leaving 11 bases between the germline ends. Germline CDR1 and CDR2: MGHRA and YSYEKL. CDR3 sequence: CASSRPGTEAFF. The CDR3 DNA follows: TGCGCCAGCAGCCGCCCCGGGACAGAAGCTTTCTTT.

The chain has TRBV9 and TRBJ2-1, with D perhaps matching TRBD1 or TRBD2 (5 bases each). The CDR3 contains 15 residues. Per germline, CDR1 SGDLS and CDR2 YYNGEE. V dropped 4 bases and J dropped 5 bases, with 16 bases sitting between them. The CDR3 spells CASSPYGTDNNEQFF. Here the CDR3 DNA reads TGTGCCAGCAGCCCATACGGGACGGATAACAATGAGCAGTTCTTC.

This clone appeared once. This chain links TRBV27 with TRBJ2-7; 10 bases match TRBD2. Germline V gene lookup returns CDR1 MNHEY and CDR2 SMNVEV (reference sequence). The V gene end was trimmed by 5 bases and the J gene end by 6 bases; junction bases not matched to a gene: 10. This CDR3 is built from 15 residues. The CDR3 here is CASSLGGLAGAEQYF. CDR3 nucleotide sequence: TGTGCCAGCAGTCTCGGTGGGCTAGCGGGGGCCGAGCAGTACTTC.

This chain uses TRBV4-2 with TRBJ2-3; TRBD2 matches 7 bases. The ends lost 0 bases at V and 6 bases at J; junction bases unmatched: 9. Germline CDR1 is LGHNA and CDR2 is YNFKEQ. This CDR3 has 16 residues. The CDR3 is CASSQDLAVRGDTQYF. The CDR3 DNA is TGTGCCAGCAGCCAAGATCTAGCGGTCCGAGGGGATACGCAGTATTTT.

The chain combines TRBV5-1 with TRBJ1-6, with 10 bases aligning to TRBD1. Losses at the gene ends were 3 bases for V and 10 bases for J; bases not matched to a gene: 7. The CDR3 spans 15 residues. Germline assignment: CDR1 SGHRS and CDR2 YFSETQ. The CDR3 region has the DNA TGCGCCAGCAGCTGGGGACAGGGGTCGGCGTCACCCCTCCACTTT. This gives the protein CASSWGQGSASPLHF.

V usage is TRBV5-8 and J usage is TRBJ2-7, with D maybe TRBD1 (5 bases). Between the trimmed V and J ends, which lost 4 bases and 13 bases, there was a span of 21 bases. The V gene's germline CDR1 is SGHTS and CDR2 YDEGEE. CDR3 size: 13 residues. The CDR3 sequence is CASSRDSLGQLYF. DNA for the CDR3: TGTGCCAGCAGCCGAGACAGTCTGGGTCAATTATACTTC. Full variable domain (rest looked up from reference TRBV5-8 and TRBJ2-7): EAGVTQSPTHLIKTRGQQATLRCSPISGHTSVYWYQQALGLGLQFLLWYDEGEERNRGNFPPRFSGRQFPNYSSELNVNALELEDSALYLCASSRDSLGQLYFGPGTRLTVT.